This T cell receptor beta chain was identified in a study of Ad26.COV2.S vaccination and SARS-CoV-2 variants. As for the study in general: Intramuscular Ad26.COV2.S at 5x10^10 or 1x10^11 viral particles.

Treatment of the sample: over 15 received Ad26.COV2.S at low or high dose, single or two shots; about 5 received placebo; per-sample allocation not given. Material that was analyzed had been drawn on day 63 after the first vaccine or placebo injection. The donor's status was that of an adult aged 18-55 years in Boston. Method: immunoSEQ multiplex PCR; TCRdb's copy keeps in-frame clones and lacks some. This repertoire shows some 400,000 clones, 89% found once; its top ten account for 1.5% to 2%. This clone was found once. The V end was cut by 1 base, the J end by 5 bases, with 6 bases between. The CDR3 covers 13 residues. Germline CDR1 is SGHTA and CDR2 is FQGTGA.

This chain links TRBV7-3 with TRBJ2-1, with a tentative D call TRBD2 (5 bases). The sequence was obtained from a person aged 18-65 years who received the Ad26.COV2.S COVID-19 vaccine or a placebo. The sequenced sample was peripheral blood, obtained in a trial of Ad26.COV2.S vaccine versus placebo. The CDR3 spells CASSLRRDNEQFF. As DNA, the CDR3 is TGTGCCAGCAGCTTAAGGCGGGACAATGAGCAGTTCTTC.